The 29 T cell receptor beta chains below were found in one sample sequenced in a study of T-cell reconstitution after alpha-beta-depleted transplantation in children. Preparing the TCRbeta library involved the use of unique molecular identifiers. TCRdb ran MiXCR on the PCR reads and lists one entry per CDR3 protein. Found here are roughly 500,000 distinct CDR3 sequences, over 9.5% of them singletons; the top ten hold just over 2%. The sample in question was PBMCs, obtained before TCRalphabeta/CD19-depleted stem cell transplant. Receptor source: a child aged 2 to 10 with inherited bone marrow failure, due to receive a stem cell transplant.

The rearrangement links TRBV5-1 to TRBJ2-7; D is possibly TRBD2 (6 bases). Deletions cut 3 bases from V and 3 bases from J, with 10 bases between. Germline values: CDR1 SGHRS, CDR2 YFSETQ. CDR3 length equals 13 residues. CDR3 sequence (DNA): TGCGCCAGCAGCTGGGACTGGGACTACGAGCAGTACTTC. It encodes CASSWDWDYEQYF.

V usage is TRBV20-1 and J usage is TRBJ2-6; no definite D call. V was shortened by 3 bases and J by 2 bases, with 2 bases between the two germline ends. In germline, CDR1 is DFQATT, CDR2 SNEGSKA (reference sequence). The CDR3 has 12 amino acids. CDR3 DNA sequence: TGCAGTGCTAGTCCTGGGGCCAACGTCCTGACTTTC. Translated: CSASPGANVLTF.

This clonotype was picked up many times. This chain uses TRBV20-1 with TRBJ2-7, with D uncertain. Germline V gene data show CDR1 as DFQATT and CDR2 as SNEGSKA (reference sequence). The CDR3 loop spans 11 amino acids. V was pared by 3 bases and J by 2 bases, with 5 bases between. The DNA for the CDR3 is TGCAGTGCTAGTCTCGCCTACGAGCAGTACTTC. It yields the protein CSASLAYEQYF.

This clonotype showed up many times. J is TRBJ2-7 and V is TRBV4-1, with D tentatively TRBD1 (5 bases). V was trimmed by 1 base and J by 2 bases, leaving 15 bases between them. This CDR3 is 16 amino acids long. Germline V lookup: CDR1 MGHRA, CDR2 YSYEKL. The CDR3 DNA reads as TGCGCCAGCAGCCAAGTCTTGACAGTGGTTGCCTACGAGCAGTACTTC. The encoded protein is CASSQVLTVVAYEQYF.

This clonotype was counted between two and nine times. The chain links TRBV28 to TRBJ2-7; TRBD2 aligns across 16 bases. Looked up from germline, CDR1 is MDHEN and CDR2 is SYDVKM. J gave up 7 bases and V 4 bases, and 13 bases lay outside the gene matches. The CDR3 totals 18 residues. The chain's CDR3 is CASSSGTSGRAPYYEQYF. DNA of the CDR3: TGTGCCAGCAGTTCGGGGACTAGCGGGAGGGCCCCCTACTATGAGCAGTACTTC. Full variable domain (rest looked up from reference TRBV28 and TRBJ2-7): DVKVTQSSRYLVKRTGEKVFLECVQDMDHENMFWYRQDPGLGLRLIYFSYDVKMKEKGDIPEGYSVSREKKERFSLILESASTNQTSMYLCASSSGTSGRAPYYEQYFGPGTRLTVT.

The rearrangement uses TRBV20-1 and TRBJ2-1, with 9 bases that match TRBD2. The CDR3 sequence is 15 residues long. Germline assignment: CDR1 DFQATT and CDR2 SNEGSKA (reference sequence). V shed 6 bases, J shed 3 bases, and the junction held 9 bases outside the gene matches. In DNA, the CDR3 is TGCAGTGCCATCCAAGCGGGGGGCTACTACAATGAGCAGTTCTTC. It codes for CSAIQAGGYYNEQFF.

In its sample, this clonotype was seen many times. V and J are TRBV28 and TRBJ2-1; D might be TRBD2 (5 bases). Germline CDR1 and CDR2: MDHEN and SYDVKM. The V end was cut by 2 bases, the J end by 10 bases, with 9 bases between. The CDR3 is 12 amino acids. The CDR3 DNA follows: TGTGCCAGCAGTTTACCAAGCGGAGAGCAGTTCTTC. Encoded protein: CASSLPSGEQFF.

This clonotype was recorded many times. This chain connects TRBV4-3 to TRBJ1-2, with D possibly matching TRBD1 (6 bases). The CDR3 is made up of 14 amino acids. Trimming stripped 2 bases from V and 7 bases from J, with 14 bases between. Germline V CDR1 and CDR2: LGHNA, YSLEER. CDR3 coding DNA: TGCGCCAGCAGCCAACAAGAGGGGGGTACTGGCTACACCTTC. Its translation: CASSQQEGGTGYTF.

This clonotype has ten or more counts. V and J are TRBV5-1 and TRBJ2-6; D is unclear. Per the germline V gene, CDR1 is SGHRS and CDR2 is YFSETQ. The CDR3 sequence is 15 residues long. The germline V and J ends were trimmed by 0 bases and 2 bases, with 6 bases remaining between them. The CDR3 region is CASSLARPGANVLTF. The CDR3 DNA reads as TGCGCCAGCAGCTTGGCACGGCCTGGGGCCAACGTCCTGACTTTC.

This sequence joins TRBV11-2 and TRBJ2-7; 7 positions agree with TRBD1. The germline V gene has CDR1 SGHAT and CDR2 FQNNGV. This CDR3 has 19 residues. V lost 5 bases to trimming and J lost 5 bases; unmatched junction nucleotides: 24. The CDR3 protein is CASSPLSPGQFFPGNEQYF. CDR3 coding DNA: TGTGCCAGCAGCCCACTTAGTCCGGGACAGTTCTTCCCTGGTAACGAGCAGTACTTC. The entire variable domain, with the rest obtained from reference TRBV11-2 and TRBJ2-7, is as follows: EAGVAQSPRYKIIEKRQSVAFWCNPISGHATLYWYQQILGQGPKLLIQFQNNGVVDDSQLPKDRFSAERLKGVDSTLKIQPAKLEDSAVYLCASSPLSPGQFFPGNEQYFGPGTRLTVT.

This clonotype was counted many times. The V and J genes are TRBV9 and TRBJ2-3, with 7 bases that match TRBD2. Trimming at V came to 4 bases and at J to 0 bases, leaving 8 bases not matched to a gene. The CDR3 is 16 amino acids. Germline V lookup: CDR1 SGDLS, CDR2 YYNGEE. CDR3 nucleotides: TGTGCCAGCAGCCCGCGACCGGGACTAAGCACAGATACGCAGTATTTT. Amino acids: CASSPRPGLSTDTQYF.

There are many counts of this clonotype. The CDR3 region is CSASGTPEAFF. CDR3 sequence (DNA): TGCAGTGCCAGCGGGACACCCGAAGCTTTCTTT. The chain carries TRBV20-1 and TRBJ1-1, with D tentatively TRBD1 (6 bases). This CDR3 contains 11 residues. Per the germline V gene, CDR1 is DFQATT and CDR2 is SNEGSKA (reference sequence). The ends were cut back, 6 bases at V and 8 bases at J, with 13 bases in the middle.

This clonotype was seen ten or more times. V and J are TRBV5-1 and TRBJ2-3; no clear D gene. CDR3 length: 12 residues. The V end was cut by 3 bases, the J end by 2 bases, with 4 bases between. In germline, CDR1 is SGHRS, CDR2 YFSETQ. The CDR3 bases are TGCGCCAGCAGCTGGAACACAGATACGCAGTATTTT. The encoded protein is CASSWNTDTQYF. Drawing the rest from reference TRBV5-1 and TRBJ2-3, the complete variable domain is KAGVTQTPRYLIKTRGQQVTLSCSPISGHRSVSWYQQTPGQGLQFLFEYFSETQRNKGNFPGRFSGRQFSNSRSEMNVSTLELGDSALYLCASSWNTDTQYFGPGTRLTVL.

This clonotype was counted between two and nine times. The chain joins TRBV7-2 to TRBJ1-1, with TRBD1 matching over 9 bases. In germline, CDR1 is SGHTA, CDR2 FQGNSA. The CDR3 length is 13 residues. Trimming cost V 1 base and J 11 bases; bases outside gene matches: 5. The CDR3 DNA reads as TGTGCCAGCAGCTTAGGTTGGGACAGGGTGGCTTTCTTT. This codes for CASSLGWDRVAFF.

This clonotype was found many times. This sequence joins TRBV25-1 and TRBJ2-1; 11 bases fit TRBD2. Looked up from germline, CDR1 is MGHDK and CDR2 is SYGVNS. Trimming cost V 5 bases and J 0 bases; bases outside gene matches: 9. This CDR3 is 18 amino acids long. The CDR3 DNA is TGTGCCAGCAGTAATCTAGCGGGAGGCCCGAGCTCCTACAATGAGCAGTTCTTC. Protein product: CASSNLAGGPSSYNEQFF. Based on the CDR3 plus reference TRBV25-1 and TRBJ2-1, the full variable domain is EADIYQTPRYLVIGTGKKITLECSQTMGHDKMYWYQQDPGMELHLIHYSYGVNSTEKGDLSSESTVSRIRTEHFPLTLESARPSHTSQYLCASSNLAGGPSSYNEQFFGPGTRLTVL.

This clonotype was detected ten times or more. The genes are TRBV12-3 or TRBV12-4 and TRBJ2-3; the D is unclear. The CDR3 has 15 amino acids. The V end was cut by 3 bases, the J end by 0 bases, with 10 bases between. CDR3 nucleotide sequence: TGTGCCAGCAGTTTCTCAGGAACTAGCACAGATACGCAGTATTTT. Translation gives CASSFSGTSTDTQYF.

This clonotype appeared many times. The V gene is TRBV12-3 or TRBV12-4, the J gene TRBJ2-5; 10 nucleotides match TRBD1. This CDR3 has 14 amino acids. Germline trimming cut 3 bases from V and 4 bases from J; bases unmatched to any gene: 2. The CDR3 reads CASSLDRGVETQYF. The CDR3 bases are TGTGCCAGCAGTTTGGACAGGGGGGTAGAGACCCAGTACTTC.

At least ten counts were recorded for this clonotype. J is TRBJ2-3 and V is TRBV24-1, with D perhaps TRBD1 or TRBD2 (5 bases each). The V end was cut by 4 bases, the J end by 2 bases, with 15 bases between. This CDR3 has 16 residues. CDR1 is KGHDR and CDR2 is SFDVKD in the germline V gene. Here the CDR3 reads CATSDPFRDATDTQYF. CDR3 coding DNA: TGTGCCACCAGTGACCCATTCCGGGACGCCACAGATACGCAGTATTTT.

This clonotype showed up many times. The chain is built from TRBV10-2 and TRBJ2-7, with D tentatively TRBD1 (5 bases). Trimming removed 5 bases at V and 6 bases at J, with 14 bases between. The germline V gene has CDR1 WSHSY and CDR2 SAAADI. CDR3 length equals 13 residues. The CDR3 sequence is CASSSDSPSEQYF. The DNA for the CDR3 is TGCGCCAGCAGTTCCGACAGCCCCAGCGAGCAGTACTTC.

This clonotype was observed at least ten times. V usage is TRBV5-1 and J usage is TRBJ2-5; tentatively, D is TRBD2 (5 bases). V was cut by 3 bases and J by 8 bases, with 20 bases left in between. The CDR3 length is 15 residues. From germline, CDR1 is SGHRS and CDR2 YFSETQ. CDR3 region: CASSSYADSDLTQYF. CDR3 in DNA: TGCGCCAGCAGCTCGTACGCGGACTCCGATCTAACCCAGTACTTC. The complete variable domain, with remaining parts taken from reference TRBV5-1 and TRBJ2-5, reads KAGVTQTPRYLIKTRGQQVTLSCSPISGHRSVSWYQQTPGQGLQFLFEYFSETQRNKGNFPGRFSGRQFSNSRSEMNVSTLELGDSALYLCASSSYADSDLTQYFGPGTRLLVL.

This clonotype was counted at least ten times. V usage is TRBV4-2 and J usage is TRBJ2-1; D is possibly TRBD2 (5 bases). CDR3 size: 15 residues. Trimming took 3 bases from V and 6 from J, leaving 15 bases between them. Germline values: CDR1 LGHNA, CDR2 YNFKEQ. In DNA form, the CDR3 reads TGTGCCAGCAGCCACGGGATTATCGCTCTCAATGAGCAGTTCTTC. This sequence encodes CASSHGIIALNEQFF.

This clonotype was detected ten times or more. The chain is built from TRBV29-1 and TRBJ2-2; 7 positions match TRBD1. Germline V gene data show CDR1 as SQVTM and CDR2 as ANQGSEA. The CDR3 sequence is 15 residues long. The J segment lost 3 bases and the V segment lost 5 bases, leaving 9 bases of the junction unmatched. CDR3 residues: CSVTGVPPYTGELFF. DNA for the CDR3: TGCAGCGTTACAGGGGTCCCACCCTACACCGGGGAGCTGTTTTTT.

This clonotype turned up a few times. V is TRBV7-2 and J is TRBJ1-1; unclear D gene. V lost 5 bases and J lost 3, with 13 bases in between. Germline assignment: CDR1 SGHTA and CDR2 FQGNSA. The CDR3 totals 14 residues. The DNA of the CDR3 is TGTGCCAGCAGCCCCCGCCGGAGGGACACTGAAGCTTTCTTT. Protein product: CASSPRRRDTEAFF.

The sample holds many counts of this clonotype. The chain employs TRBV20-1 and TRBJ2-1; TRBD2 agrees at 10 bases. CDR1 and CDR2 from the germline V gene are DFQATT and SNEGSKA (reference sequence). J lost 8 bases, V lost 0 bases, and 10 bases had no gene match. This CDR3 is built from 16 residues. The CDR3 reads CSARDASGRIFYEQFF. As DNA, the CDR3 is TGCAGTGCTAGAGATGCTAGCGGGAGAATATTCTATGAGCAGTTCTTC.

This clonotype occurred many times. The V call is TRBV7-2, the J call TRBJ2-1, with 12 bases fitting TRBD2. V was pared by 5 bases and J by 5 bases, with 7 bases of the junction left unmatched. Germline V gene lookup returns CDR1 SGHTA and CDR2 FQGNSA. The CDR3 runs to 16 residues. This chain's CDR3 is CASSLTRTSGNNEQFF. In nucleotides, the CDR3 is TGTGCCAGCAGCCTTACCCGGACTAGCGGGAACAATGAGCAGTTCTTC.

This clonotype was detected ten times or more. The chain has TRBV7-9 and TRBJ1-4, with TRBD1 identical over 7 bases. The V gene's germline CDR1 is SEHNR and CDR2 FQNEAQ (reference sequence). The ends lost 4 bases at V and 3 bases at J; junction bases unmatched: 2. CDR3 length: 14 residues. The CDR3 reads CASSSQGPNEKLFF. In nucleotides, the CDR3 is TGTGCCAGCAGCTCACAGGGGCCTAATGAAAAACTGTTTTTT.

This clonotype was observed many times. Relative to the germline gene, one junction end is altered; a read error may explain this. This chain connects TRBV4-2 to TRBJ2-1, with 12 bases matching TRBD2. Germline CDR1 is LGHNA and CDR2 is YNFKEQ. The CDR3 loop spans 16 amino acids. The CDR3 region has the DNA TGCGCCAGCAGCCAAGATGGGACTAGCGGGTACAATGAGCAGTTCTTC. It translates to CASSQDGTSGYNEQFF.

This clonotype was recorded many times. The chain carries TRBV4-3 and TRBJ2-3; D not resolved. V was pared by 4 bases and J by 5 bases, with 10 bases between. This CDR3 comprises 13 residues. Germline CDR1 reads LGHNA; CDR2 reads YSLEER. The DNA for the CDR3 is TGCGCCAGCAGCCGCGCGATAGGAGATACGCAGTATTTT. Protein sequence: CASSRAIGDTQYF.

This clonotype appeared many times. V usage is TRBV27 and J usage is TRBJ2-3, with 9 bases fitting TRBD2. With V trimmed by 4 bases and J by 2 bases, 7 bases remained unmatched. The germline V gene encodes CDR1 MNHEY and CDR2 SMNVEV (reference sequence). This CDR3 has 16 residues. CDR3 sequence (DNA): TGTGCCAGCAGTTCGCGGACTAGCGATAACACAGATACGCAGTATTTT. The encoded protein is CASSSRTSDNTDTQYF.